These T cell receptor beta chains were read from a single sample in a study of blood T cell repertoires in COVID-19. Some clones are missing from TCRdb's copy, which holds only in-frame ones; the method was immunoSEQ multiplex PCR. The data hold around 250,000 clones, with about 82% observed a single time. The source material was peripheral blood. These receptors came from a man aged 80 or over with acute or convalescent COVID-19. Each CDR3 is given with its conserved first and last residue. The order of the fields is CDR3 DNA, CDR3 protein, clone size, D gene, V gene, J gene. D genes are given only for firm matches. The size field is filled for only some rows; it gives once, few, many or a size class.

cdr3_nt: TGTGCCACCTCGAAACTAGCGGGAGTGGCAAACACCGGGGAGCTGTTTTTT
cdr3_aa: CATSKLAGVANTGELFF
clone_size: -
d_call: TRBD2
v_call: TRBV19
j_call: TRBJ2-2

cdr3_nt: TGCGCCAGCAGCTCCGTCGGGACTAAAGGGGACGAGCAGTACTTC
cdr3_aa: CASSSVGTKGDEQYF
clone_size: -
d_call: TRBD2
v_call: TRBV5-1
j_call: TRBJ2-7

cdr3_nt: TGTGCCAGCAGCTCGGGCCCCGCGGGTTATGGCTACACCTTC
cdr3_aa: CASSSGPAGYGYTF
clone_size: few
d_call: -
v_call: TRBV7-6
j_call: TRBJ1-2

cdr3_nt: TGTGCCAGCAGCTTACCGAACAGGCCCCACGAGCAGTACTTC
cdr3_aa: CASSLPNRPHEQYF
clone_size: -
d_call: -
v_call: TRBV5-6
j_call: TRBJ2-7

cdr3_nt: TGCGCCAGCAGCTTGGGACAGGGGGCTGGTGGCTACACCTTC
cdr3_aa: CASSLGQGAGGYTF
clone_size: -
d_call: TRBD1
v_call: TRBV5-1
j_call: TRBJ1-2

cdr3_nt: TGTGCCACCAGTGACGGACAGGGGTCGGGAAAACTGTTTTTT
cdr3_aa: CATSDGQGSGKLFF
clone_size: -
d_call: TRBD1
v_call: TRBV24-1
j_call: TRBJ1-4

cdr3_nt: TGTGCCAGCAGCTTAGGCAAGGGACTAGCGGGGGGGCGTGGAAATGAGCAGTTCTTC
cdr3_aa: CASSLGKGLAGGRGNEQFF
clone_size: -
d_call: TRBD2
v_call: TRBV11-3
j_call: TRBJ2-1

cdr3_nt: TGTGCCAGCAGCAAAGGACAGTATGAAGCTTTCTTT
cdr3_aa: CASSKGQYEAFF
clone_size: -
d_call: -
v_call: TRBV7-9
j_call: TRBJ1-1

cdr3_nt: TGTGCCAGCAACACAGGGGCCCCAAACATTCAGTACTTC
cdr3_aa: CASNTGAPNIQYF
clone_size: -
d_call: TRBD1
v_call: TRBV2
j_call: TRBJ2-4

cdr3_nt: TGCGCCAGCAGCCATCCCAACAGGGATGGCTACACCTTC
cdr3_aa: CASSHPNRDGYTF
clone_size: -
d_call: -
v_call: TRBV4-3
j_call: TRBJ1-2

cdr3_nt: TGTGCCAGCAGCGACTCGGGACAGGTCACAAATTCACCCCTCCACTTT
cdr3_aa: CASSDSGQVTNSPLHF
clone_size: -
d_call: TRBD1
v_call: TRBV9
j_call: TRBJ1-6

cdr3_nt: TGTGCCAGCAGCTTGTCACTTTCGAACACCGGGGAGCTGTTTTTT
cdr3_aa: CASSLSLSNTGELFF
clone_size: -
d_call: -
v_call: TRBV7-2
j_call: TRBJ2-2

cdr3_nt: TGTGCCAGTAGTATCTATGCCGACAGGTCCTTGGGTTCACCCCTCCACTTT
cdr3_aa: CASSIYADRSLGSPLHF
clone_size: -
d_call: -
v_call: TRBV19
j_call: TRBJ1-6

cdr3_nt: TGTGCCAGCAGCTTAGGCGACTCTGGAAACACCATATATTTT
cdr3_aa: CASSLGDSGNTIYF
clone_size: -
d_call: -
v_call: TRBV11-3
j_call: TRBJ1-3

cdr3_nt: TGTGCCAGCAGGCGGGGAGGGAACACCGGGGAGCTGTTTTTT
cdr3_aa: CASRRGGNTGELFF
clone_size: -
d_call: -
v_call: TRBV3-1/TRBV3-2
j_call: TRBJ2-2

cdr3_nt: TGTGCCAGCAGTTTAAGTTCCCTATCCGTCTACAATGAGCAGTTCTTC
cdr3_aa: CASSLSSLSVYNEQFF
clone_size: few
d_call: -
v_call: TRBV28
j_call: TRBJ2-1

cdr3_nt: TGTGCCAGCAGCCCCTCGGGACAGGGTAGCGGCTACACCTTC
cdr3_aa: CASSPSGQGSGYTF
clone_size: -
d_call: TRBD1
v_call: TRBV6-5
j_call: TRBJ1-2

cdr3_nt: TGTGCCAGCAGCCCCCCCGCGGGGTTTGAAGCTTTCTTT
cdr3_aa: CASSPPAGFEAFF
clone_size: -
d_call: -
v_call: TRBV7-9
j_call: TRBJ1-1

cdr3_nt: TGTGCCAGCTCCCCCGGGGTCGAGCAGTACTTC
cdr3_aa: CASSPGVEQYF
clone_size: -
d_call: -
v_call: TRBV18
j_call: TRBJ2-7

cdr3_nt: TGTGCCAGTAGGCCCCGCGGAATGAATTCACCCCTCCACTTT
cdr3_aa: CASRPRGMNSPLHF
clone_size: -
d_call: -
v_call: TRBV19
j_call: TRBJ1-6

cdr3_nt: TGTGCCAGCAGCCTGGGACAGGGTGAGAACTATGGCTACACCTTC
cdr3_aa: CASSLGQGENYGYTF
clone_size: -
d_call: TRBD1
v_call: TRBV2
j_call: TRBJ1-2

cdr3_nt: TGTGCCAGTAGTACCGGACTTCCAAGACAGGGAAACCAGCCCCAGCATTTT
cdr3_aa: CASSTGLPRQGNQPQHF
clone_size: -
d_call: TRBD1
v_call: TRBV19
j_call: TRBJ1-5

cdr3_nt: TGTGCCAGCAGTTACCACGGGGAGGAAACTGAAGCTTTCTTT
cdr3_aa: CASSYHGEETEAFF
clone_size: -
d_call: -
v_call: TRBV6-5
j_call: TRBJ1-1

cdr3_nt: TGTGCCAGTAGTCCACAGGGCTGGGGCGCTGAAGCTTTCTTT
cdr3_aa: CASSPQGWGAEAFF
clone_size: -
d_call: -
v_call: TRBV19
j_call: TRBJ1-1

cdr3_nt: TGTGCCAGCAGTAAACTCACGGGGGGGAACACTGAAGCTTTCTTT
cdr3_aa: CASSKLTGGNTEAFF
clone_size: -
d_call: -
v_call: TRBV6-5
j_call: TRBJ1-1

cdr3_nt: TGTGCCAGCAGCACGACGGGACAGGGGGGGGAATTTGATGAGCAGTTCTTC
cdr3_aa: CASSTTGQGGEFDEQFF
clone_size: -
d_call: -
v_call: TRBV21-1
j_call: TRBJ2-1

cdr3_nt: TGTGCCAGCAGTCCCGCAGGGGGATCCACTGAAGCTTTCTTT
cdr3_aa: CASSPAGGSTEAFF
clone_size: -
d_call: TRBD1
v_call: TRBV6-5
j_call: TRBJ1-1

cdr3_nt: TGTGCCAGCAGGTCCACAGGGTATGGCTACACCTTC
cdr3_aa: CASRSTGYGYTF
clone_size: -
d_call: -
v_call: TRBV27
j_call: TRBJ1-2

cdr3_nt: TGCGCCAGCAGCCGGGACAGGGACAATGAGCAGTTCTTC
cdr3_aa: CASSRDRDNEQFF
clone_size: -
d_call: TRBD1
v_call: TRBV5-1
j_call: TRBJ2-1

cdr3_nt: TGTGCCAGCACACACCCCCACACGAACACTGAAGCTTTCTTT
cdr3_aa: CASTHPHTNTEAFF
clone_size: -
d_call: -
v_call: TRBV28
j_call: TRBJ1-1

cdr3_nt: TGTGCCAGCAGCTATCGAGCAACTAATGAAAAACTGTTTTTT
cdr3_aa: CASSYRATNEKLFF
clone_size: -
d_call: -
v_call: TRBV5-4
j_call: TRBJ1-4

cdr3_nt: TGTGCCAGCAGCCACTCCGGGTTGGAAAAACTGTTTTTT
cdr3_aa: CASSHSGLEKLFF
clone_size: -
d_call: -
v_call: TRBV7-9
j_call: TRBJ1-4

cdr3_nt: TGTGCCAGCAGTCTGCGAGTTGGGGCGGGGGGTAGCACAGATACGCAGTATTTT
cdr3_aa: CASSLRVGAGGSTDTQYF
clone_size: -
d_call: TRBD2
v_call: TRBV13
j_call: TRBJ2-3

cdr3_nt: TGTGCCAGCAGCGTAGAACCAGGGGGTAACGAGCAGTACTTC
cdr3_aa: CASSVEPGGNEQYF
clone_size: -
d_call: TRBD1
v_call: TRBV9
j_call: TRBJ2-7

cdr3_nt: TGTGCCAGCAGCCCGGGAGGGCCGGGCGGGGAGCTGTTTTTT
cdr3_aa: CASSPGGPGGELFF
clone_size: -
d_call: TRBD2
v_call: TRBV3-1/TRBV3-2
j_call: TRBJ2-2

cdr3_nt: TGTGCCAGCAGTGAATTACCCGGGGGGAACACTGAAGCTTTCTTT
cdr3_aa: CASSELPGGNTEAFF
clone_size: -
d_call: -
v_call: TRBV6-1
j_call: TRBJ1-1

cdr3_nt: TGTGCCAGCTCACCTTCAGGGCAGACTGAAGCTTTCTTT
cdr3_aa: CASSPSGQTEAFF
clone_size: -
d_call: -
v_call: TRBV18
j_call: TRBJ1-1

cdr3_nt: TGTGCCAGCAGACCGGGAGGGGGGAGCAATCAGCCCCAGCATTTT
cdr3_aa: CASRPGGGSNQPQHF
clone_size: -
d_call: -
v_call: TRBV28
j_call: TRBJ1-5

cdr3_nt: TGTGCCAGCAGCTTGAAGGGAGGCAATGAGCAGTTCTTC
cdr3_aa: CASSLKGGNEQFF
clone_size: -
d_call: -
v_call: TRBV5-4
j_call: TRBJ2-1

cdr3_nt: TGTGCTAGCAGCCCGGGCATAGGGCGGGAGGGCCAAGAGACCCAGTACTTC
cdr3_aa: CASSPGIGREGQETQYF
clone_size: -
d_call: TRBD2
v_call: TRBV7-7
j_call: TRBJ2-5

cdr3_nt: TGTGCCAGCAGCCTCGGACAGGGGCAGGCAGATACGCAGTATTTT
cdr3_aa: CASSLGQGQADTQYF
clone_size: -
d_call: TRBD1
v_call: TRBV3-1/TRBV3-2
j_call: TRBJ2-3

cdr3_nt: TGTGCCAGCAGCTTGGACGGGAGCGCCCGGAATGAGCAGTTCTTC
cdr3_aa: CASSLDGSARNEQFF
clone_size: few
d_call: -
v_call: TRBV5-6
j_call: TRBJ2-1

cdr3_nt: TGTGCCAGCAGCGGAGGGACAGGGACCAATCAGCCCCAGCATTTT
cdr3_aa: CASSGGTGTNQPQHF
clone_size: -
d_call: TRBD1
v_call: TRBV27
j_call: TRBJ1-5

cdr3_nt: TGTGCCAGCAGCTTAGGGGGGGGCGTCTGGAGCACCGGGGAGCTGTTTTTT
cdr3_aa: CASSLGGGVWSTGELFF
clone_size: few
d_call: -
v_call: TRBV7-8
j_call: TRBJ2-2

cdr3_nt: TGTGCCATCTGCCCCGACAGCAACACTGAAGCTTTCTTT
cdr3_aa: CAICPDSNTEAFF
clone_size: once
d_call: -
v_call: TRBV10-3
j_call: TRBJ1-1